This TCR beta chain was documented in a study of graft-versus-host responses after intestinal transplantation. Study outcomes and limitations: GvH clones occurred in recipient marrow; some first appeared in ileum or blood.

Produced via immunoSEQ multiplex PCR; TCRdb's table is partial and in-frame only. The table lists 24,000 or so clones, around 80% of them singletons, with 0.8% to 0.95% in the top ten. Looked up from germline, CDR1 is SGHNT and CDR2 is YYREEE (reference sequence). CDR3 length: 17 residues. V was pared by 5 bases and J by 0 bases, with 19 bases between. A remark on this clone: Its antigen remains unidentified.

The chain uses TRBV5-4 and TRBJ2-3; tentatively, D is TRBD1 or TRBD2 (5 bases each). The sequence was obtained from a human donor who was the organ donor for an intestinal transplant. Material: unstimulated CD8+ T cells sorted from spleen or lymph node cells, obtained before transplant. The CDR3 sequence: CASSGGAGTSSTDTQYF. The CDR3 bases are TGTGCCAGCAGTGGGGGAGCCGGGACGTCAAGCACAGATACGCAGTATTTT.